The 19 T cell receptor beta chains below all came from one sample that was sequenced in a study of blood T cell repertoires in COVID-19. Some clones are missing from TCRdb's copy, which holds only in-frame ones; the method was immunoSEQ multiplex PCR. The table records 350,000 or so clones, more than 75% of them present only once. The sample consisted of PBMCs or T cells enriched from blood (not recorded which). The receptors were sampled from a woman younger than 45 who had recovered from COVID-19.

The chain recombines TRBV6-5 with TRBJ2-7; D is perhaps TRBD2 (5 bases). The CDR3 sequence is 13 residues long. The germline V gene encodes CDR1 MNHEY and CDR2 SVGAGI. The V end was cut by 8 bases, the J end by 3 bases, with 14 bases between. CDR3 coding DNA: TGTGCCAGCGCGGGTTACTTAGGCTACGAGCAGTACTTC. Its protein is CASAGYLGYEQYF.

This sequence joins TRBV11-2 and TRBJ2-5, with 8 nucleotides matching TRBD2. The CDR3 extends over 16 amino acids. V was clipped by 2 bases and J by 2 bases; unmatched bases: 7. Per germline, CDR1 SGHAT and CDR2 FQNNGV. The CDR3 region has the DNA TGTGCCAGCAGCTTAAACGAGCGGGGGAAACAAGAGACCCAGTACTTC. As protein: CASSLNERGKQETQYF.

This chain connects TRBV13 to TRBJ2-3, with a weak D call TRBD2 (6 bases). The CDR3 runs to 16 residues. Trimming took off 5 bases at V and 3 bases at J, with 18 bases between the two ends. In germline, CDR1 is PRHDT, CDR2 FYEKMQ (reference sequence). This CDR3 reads CASSIRIGRETDTQYF. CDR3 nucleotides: TGTGCCAGCAGCATCCGTATTGGGCGGGAAACAGATACGCAGTATTTT.

The CDR3 sequence: CASSQDLVQGAKVGNEQFF. CDR3 DNA: TGTGCCAGCAGCCAAGATTTGGTGCAGGGGGCGAAGGTTGGGAATGAGCAGTTCTTC. This rearrangement joins TRBV3-1 (or the pseudogene TRBV3-2) to TRBJ2-1; 8 bases agree with TRBD1. CDR1 is LGHDT and CDR2 is YNNKEL in the germline V gene (reference sequence). V shed 0 bases, J shed 7 bases, and the junction held 17 bases outside the gene matches. The CDR3 has 19 amino acids.

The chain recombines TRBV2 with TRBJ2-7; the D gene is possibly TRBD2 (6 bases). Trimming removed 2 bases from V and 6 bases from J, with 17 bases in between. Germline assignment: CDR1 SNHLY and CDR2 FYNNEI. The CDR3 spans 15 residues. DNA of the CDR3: TGTGCCAGCAGTGAAATGGCGGGGACGGGCGTCGAGCAGTACTTC. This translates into CASSEMAGTGVEQYF.

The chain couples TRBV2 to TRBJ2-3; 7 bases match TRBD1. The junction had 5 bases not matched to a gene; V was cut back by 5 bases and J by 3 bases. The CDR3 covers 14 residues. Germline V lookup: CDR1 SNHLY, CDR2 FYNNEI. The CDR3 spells CASSYRGVTDTQYF. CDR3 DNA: TGTGCCAGCAGTTACAGGGGTGTAACAGATACGCAGTATTTT.

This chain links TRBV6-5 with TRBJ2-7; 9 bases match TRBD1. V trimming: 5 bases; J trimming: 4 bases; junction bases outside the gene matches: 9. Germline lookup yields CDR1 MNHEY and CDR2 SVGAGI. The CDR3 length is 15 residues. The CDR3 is CASSKPDRGQYEQYF. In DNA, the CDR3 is TGTGCCAGCAGTAAGCCGGACAGGGGACAATACGAGCAGTACTTC.

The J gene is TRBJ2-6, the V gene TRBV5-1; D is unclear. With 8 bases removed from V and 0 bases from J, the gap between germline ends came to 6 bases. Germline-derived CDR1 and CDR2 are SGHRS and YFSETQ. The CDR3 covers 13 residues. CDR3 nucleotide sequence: TGCGCCAGTTCGGTCTCTGGGGCCAACGTCCTGACTTTC. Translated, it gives CASSVSGANVLTF.

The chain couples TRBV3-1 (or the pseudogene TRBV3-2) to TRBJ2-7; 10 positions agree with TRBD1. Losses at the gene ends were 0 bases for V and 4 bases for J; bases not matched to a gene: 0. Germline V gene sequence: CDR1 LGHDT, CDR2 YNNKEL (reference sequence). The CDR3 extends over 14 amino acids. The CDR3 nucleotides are TGTGCCAGCAGCCAAGAGGACAGGGGGTACGAGCAGTACTTC. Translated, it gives CASSQEDRGYEQYF.

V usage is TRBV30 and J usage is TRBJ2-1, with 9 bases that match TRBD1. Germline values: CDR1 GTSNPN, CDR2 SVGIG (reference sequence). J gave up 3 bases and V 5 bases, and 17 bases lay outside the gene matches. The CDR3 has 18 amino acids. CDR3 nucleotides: TGTGCCTGGTGGGGCGCCGGGACAGGGACGACTAACTACAATGAGCAGTTCTTC. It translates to CAWWGAGTGTTNYNEQFF.

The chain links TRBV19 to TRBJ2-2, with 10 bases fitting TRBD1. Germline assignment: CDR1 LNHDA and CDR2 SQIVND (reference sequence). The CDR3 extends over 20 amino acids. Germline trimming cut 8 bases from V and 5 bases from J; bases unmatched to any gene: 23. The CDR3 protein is CASSSGVLGLRDRGTGELFF. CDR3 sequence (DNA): TGTGCCAGTTCGTCGGGGGTCTTAGGATTACGGGACAGGGGTACCGGGGAGCTGTTTTTT.

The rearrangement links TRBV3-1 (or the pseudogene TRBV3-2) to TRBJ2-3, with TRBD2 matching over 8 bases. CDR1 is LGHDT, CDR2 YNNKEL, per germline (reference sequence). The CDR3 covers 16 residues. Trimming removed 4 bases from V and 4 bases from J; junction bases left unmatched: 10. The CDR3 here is CASSRLGVAGPDTQYF. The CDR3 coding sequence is TGTGCCAGCAGCCGCCTAGGGGTAGCGGGGCCAGATACGCAGTATTTT.

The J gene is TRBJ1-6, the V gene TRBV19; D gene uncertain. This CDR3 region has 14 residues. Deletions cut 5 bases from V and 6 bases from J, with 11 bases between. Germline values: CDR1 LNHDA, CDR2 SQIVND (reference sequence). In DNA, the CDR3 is TGTGCCAGTAGTGCTCTTGGGCTTAATTCACCCCTCCACTTT. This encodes CASSALGLNSPLHF.

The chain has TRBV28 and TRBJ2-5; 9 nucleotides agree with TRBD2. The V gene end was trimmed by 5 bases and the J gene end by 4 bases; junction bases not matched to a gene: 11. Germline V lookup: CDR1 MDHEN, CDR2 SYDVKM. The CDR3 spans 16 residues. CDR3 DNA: TGTGCCAGCAGTGCCGCGGGGGGGAGGCGTGGAGAGACCCAGTACTTC. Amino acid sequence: CASSAAGGRRGETQYF.

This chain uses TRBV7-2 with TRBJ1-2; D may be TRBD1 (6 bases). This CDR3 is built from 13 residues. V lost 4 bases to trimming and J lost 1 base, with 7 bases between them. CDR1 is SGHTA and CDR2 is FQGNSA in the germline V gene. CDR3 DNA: TGTGCCAGCAGCTCCAGGGGTAACTATGGCTACACCTTC. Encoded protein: CASSSRGNYGYTF.

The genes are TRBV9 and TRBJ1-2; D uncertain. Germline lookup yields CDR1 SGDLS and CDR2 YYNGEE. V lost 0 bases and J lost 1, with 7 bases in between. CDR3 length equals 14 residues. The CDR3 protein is CASSVDRFNYGYTF. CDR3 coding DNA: TGTGCCAGCAGCGTAGACCGGTTTAACTATGGCTACACCTTC.

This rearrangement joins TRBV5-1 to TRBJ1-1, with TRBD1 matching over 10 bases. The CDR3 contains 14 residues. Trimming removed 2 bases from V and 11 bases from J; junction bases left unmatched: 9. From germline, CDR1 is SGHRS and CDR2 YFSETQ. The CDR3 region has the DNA TGCGCCAGCAGCTTCGACAGGGGGCAATCGTACGCTTTCTTT. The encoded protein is CASSFDRGQSYAFF.

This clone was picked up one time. The CDR3 protein is CASSAGLAGSTDTQYF. In nucleotides, the CDR3 is TGCGCCAGCAGCGCCGGACTAGCGGGGAGCACAGATACGCAGTATTTT. The chain couples TRBV5-1 to TRBJ2-3; 12 bases are a match to TRBD2. V was clipped by 4 bases and J by 0 bases; unmatched bases: 3. Germline V lookup: CDR1 SGHRS, CDR2 YFSETQ. The CDR3 has 16 amino acids.

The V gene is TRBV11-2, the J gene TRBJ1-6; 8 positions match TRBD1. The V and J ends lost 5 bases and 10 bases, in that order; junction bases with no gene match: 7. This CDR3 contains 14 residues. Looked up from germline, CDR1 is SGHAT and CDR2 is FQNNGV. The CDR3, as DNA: TGTGCCAGCAGCATGGAGGGGACAGGCTCACCCCTCCACTTT. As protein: CASSMEGTGSPLHF. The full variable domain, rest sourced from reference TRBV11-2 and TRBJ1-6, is EAGVAQSPRYKIIEKRQSVAFWCNPISGHATLYWYQQILGQGPKLLIQFQNNGVVDDSQLPKDRFSAERLKGVDSTLKIQPAKLEDSAVYLCASSMEGTGSPLHFGNGTRLTVT.